What follows is one TCR beta chain and its context. Its antigen is not known. The source of the sample is a study of cytomegalovirus exposure and HLA in healthy donors. Overall study findings and caveats: Only CMV serostatus was available as immune exposure information.

The V and J ends lost 2 bases and 0 bases, in that order; junction bases with no gene match: 5. The CDR3 sequence is 15 residues long. Germline V CDR1 and CDR2: SGHNT, YYREEE (reference sequence). It was with 60 Vbeta and 13 Jbeta primers that the PCR ran. The data were produced by immunoSEQ multiplex PCR, yet TCRdb's version contains in-frame clones alone and is incomplete. The sample holds roughly 93,000 clones, under 80% seen once. V is TRBV5-4 and J is TRBJ2-7; 7 bases match TRBD2. The sequence came from a male donor in good health and CMV-seronegative. Sequencing was performed on PBMCs. CDR3 amino acids: CASSFDWTSSYEQYF. The DNA for the CDR3 is TGTGCCAGCAGCTTTGACTGGACTAGCTCCTACGAGCAGTACTTC.